The subject of this entry is one T cell receptor beta chain. Its specificity is not known. This sample was included in a study of T cell responses to AZD1222 COVID-19 vaccine. Study-level points and caveats: Repertoires in all cases were sampled only once the peak T cell response had passed.

Clones were sequenced by immunoSEQ multiplex PCR, and TCRdb holds only the in-frame ones, with some missing. The data show about 120,000 clones, approximately 92% seen once. The clonotype originates from an adult who received the AZD1222 COVID-19 vaccine. The sequences come from peripheral blood, collected 28 days after the second AZD1222 dose.

This CDR3 reads CASRDNNQPQHF. CDR3 sequence (DNA): TGTGCCAGCCGGGACAACAATCAGCCCCAGCATTTT. The chain employs TRBV6-5 and TRBJ1-5; D might be TRBD1 (6 bases). This CDR3 comprises 12 residues. Trimming cost V 8 bases and J 3 bases, with 8 bases left between them. Germline loops: CDR1 MNHEY, CDR2 SVGAGI.